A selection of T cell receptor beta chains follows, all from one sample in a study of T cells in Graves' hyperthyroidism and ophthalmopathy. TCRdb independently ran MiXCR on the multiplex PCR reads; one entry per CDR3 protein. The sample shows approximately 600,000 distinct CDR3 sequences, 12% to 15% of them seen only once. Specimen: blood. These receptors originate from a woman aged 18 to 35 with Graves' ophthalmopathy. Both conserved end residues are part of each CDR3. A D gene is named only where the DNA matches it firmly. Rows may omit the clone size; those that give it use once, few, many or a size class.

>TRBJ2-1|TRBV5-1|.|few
TGCGCCAGCAGCTTATTTCTAGGGGATGAAATACAGTTCTTC
CASSLFLGDEIQFF
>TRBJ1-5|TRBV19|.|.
TGTGCCAGTAGTAACTTTGGCAATCAGCCCCAGCATTTT
CASSNFGNQPQHF
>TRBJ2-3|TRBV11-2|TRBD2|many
TGTGCCAGCAGCTTAACTAGCGGGAGAAGGATAGATACGCAGTATTTT
CASSLTSGRRIDTQYF
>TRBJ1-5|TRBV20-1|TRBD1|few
TGCAGTGCTAGGCAGTACGACAGGGCGGATCAGCCCCAGCATTTT
CSARQYDRADQPQHF
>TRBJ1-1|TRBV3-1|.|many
TGTGCCAGCAGCCAAAGTGGTAGTACTGAAGCTTTCTTT
CASSQSGSTEAFF
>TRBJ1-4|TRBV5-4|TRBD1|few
TGTGCCAGCAGCCGGCGACAGGGGGCGGGAGAAAAACTGTTTTTT
CASSRRQGAGEKLFF
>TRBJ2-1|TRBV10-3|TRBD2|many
TGTGCCATCAGTCGGACTAGCGGGATGTCGACGTACAATGAGCAGTTCTTC
CAISRTSGMSTYNEQFF
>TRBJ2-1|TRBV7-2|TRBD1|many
TGTGCCAGCAGCACCGGGTGGGAGGCAGGGGGCGGTGGTGAGCAGTTCTTC
CASSTGWEAGGGGEQFF
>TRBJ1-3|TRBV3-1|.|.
TGTGCCAGCAGCCAGATGCCCGTAACGTCTGGAAACACCATATATTTT
CASSQMPVTSGNTIYF
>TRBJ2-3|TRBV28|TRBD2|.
TGTGCCAGCAGTGTGAGGACTAGCCCAGGCGATACGCAGTATTTT
CASSVRTSPGDTQYF